The 30 T cell receptor beta chains below were found in one sample sequenced in a study of T cells in localized non-small cell lung cancer (dated by TCRdb to about 2020). The library was produced with the immunoSEQ multiplex PCR assay. Held by TCRdb, this immuneACCESS table contains in-frame sequences only and omits some clones. Under half of the omission traces to an unresolved V gene where checked; the cause of the rest is unknown. This sample gives about 11,000 clones in total; approximately 85% of them show up just once. 20% of the sample is taken by the ten largest. Here the sequenced sample was peripheral blood mononuclear cells, taken before any cancer treatment. These receptors were taken from a female donor over 55 with stage II lung adenocarcinoma.

The chain recombines TRBV6-1 with TRBJ2-1, with a weak D call TRBD2 (5 bases). This CDR3 has 14 residues. Per the germline V gene, CDR1 is MNHNS and CDR2 is SASEGT. V dropped 8 bases and J dropped 3 bases, with 14 bases sitting between them. CDR3 amino acids: CASGDVTNYNEQFF. For the CDR3, the DNA is TGTGCCAGCGGGGATGTGACTAACTACAATGAGCAGTTCTTC.

The chain couples TRBV6-6 to TRBJ1-2; D gene unclear. This CDR3 spans 14 amino acids. V shed 5 bases and J shed 2 bases, with 12 bases lying between them. Germline loops: CDR1 MNHNY, CDR2 SVGAGI (reference sequence). The DNA of the CDR3 is TGTGCCAGCAGTCCCGGGGTACAGAACTATGGCTACACCTTC. Its protein is CASSPGVQNYGYTF.

The chain recombines TRBV7-9 with TRBJ1-2, with TRBD1 identical over 11 bases. This CDR3 has 13 residues. Germline CDR1 SEHNR, CDR2 FQNEAQ (reference sequence). The junction had 4 bases not matched to a gene; V was cut back by 5 bases and J by 8 bases. CDR3 DNA sequence: TGTGCCAGCAGCCGGGGACAGGGGGTGGGCTACACCTTC. Translating gives CASSRGQGVGYTF.

A word on this clone: A read error may produce the germline difference seen at one junction end. This chain connects TRBV7-7 to TRBJ2-5; 11 nucleotides match TRBD2. The germline V gene encodes CDR1 SSHAT and CDR2 FNYEAQ (reference sequence). The CDR3 is 15 amino acids. CDR3 bases: TGTGCTAGCAGCTATAGCGGGGGGGCCCGGGAGACCCAGTACTTC. Its protein is CASSYSGGARETQYF.

This chain uses TRBV14 with TRBJ1-1, with TRBD1 matching 7 bases. The CDR3 length is 12 residues. Looked up from germline, CDR1 is SGHDN and CDR2 is FVKESK. V shed 6 bases and J 4 bases; nucleotides not matched to a gene: 2. CDR3 residues: CASRAGGTEAFF. The CDR3 nucleotides are TGTGCCAGCAGGGCAGGGGGCACTGAAGCTTTCTTT.

This chain uses TRBV5-6 with TRBJ1-2, with D hard to call. This CDR3 contains 16 residues. Germline V lookup: CDR1 SGHDT, CDR2 YYEEEE. V was shortened by 2 bases and J by 2 bases, with 16 bases between the two germline ends. CDR3 in DNA: TGTGCCAGCAGCTTACTGACTCCTAGTTCCAACTATGGCTACACCTTC. It encodes CASSLLTPSSNYGYTF.

As DNA, the CDR3 is TGTGCCAGCAGTCCTCGACACTTGCAAGAGACCCAGTACTTC. The encoded protein is CASSPRHLQETQYF. The chain couples TRBV27 to TRBJ2-5; D is unclear. CDR3 size: 14 residues. Germline values: CDR1 MNHEY, CDR2 SMNVEV (reference sequence). The germline V and J ends were trimmed by 5 bases and 2 bases, with 12 bases remaining between them.

The chain uses TRBV5-6 and TRBJ1-5, with 9 bases aligning to TRBD1. The CDR3 contains 16 residues. Germline CDR1 is SGHDT and CDR2 is YYEEEE. With 0 bases clipped from V and 4 bases from J, the junction kept 5 bases outside the gene matches. Written as DNA, the CDR3 is TGTGCCAGCAGCTTGGGGCCTGACAGGGGGAATCAGCCCCAGCATTTT. Protein product: CASSLGPDRGNQPQHF. The entire variable domain, with the rest obtained from reference TRBV5-6 and TRBJ1-5, is as follows: DAGVTQSPTHLIKTRGQQVTLRCSPKSGHDTVSWYQQALGQGPQFIFQYYEEEERQRGNFPDRFSGHQFPNYSSELNVNALLLGDSALYLCASSLGPDRGNQPQHFGDGTRLSIL.

This clone was observed once. The rearrangement uses TRBV5-8 and TRBJ1-4; the match to TRBD1 covers 8 bases. Germline CDR1 is SGHTS and CDR2 is YDEGEE. V shed 5 bases, J shed 7 bases, and the junction held 16 bases outside the gene matches. The CDR3 runs 17 residues. CDR3 in DNA: TGTGCCAGCAGACCACCGGGACAGGTTATGTTTGGTGAAAAACTGTTTTTT. Translating it yields CASRPPGQVMFGEKLFF.

V is TRBV19 and J is TRBJ1-2; 7 bases fit TRBD1. Trimming removed 5 bases from V and 4 bases from J; junction bases left unmatched: 7. Per germline, CDR1 LNHDA and CDR2 SQIVND (reference sequence). The CDR3 covers 14 residues. CDR3 protein: CASSPTGARYGYTF. CDR3 sequence (DNA): TGTGCCAGTAGTCCTACAGGGGCACGCTATGGCTACACCTTC.

This rearrangement joins TRBV11-2 to TRBJ1-2; 10 bases align to TRBD1. CDR1 is SGHAT, CDR2 FQNNGV, per germline. Losses at the gene ends were 3 bases for V and 3 bases for J; bases not matched to a gene: 10. The CDR3 is made up of 17 amino acids. CDR3 in amino acids: CASSLGTLDRGDYGYTF. CDR3 bases: TGTGCCAGCAGCTTGGGGACTCTGGACAGGGGGGACTATGGCTACACCTTC.

This chain uses TRBV7-2 with TRBJ1-2; D gene uncertain. Germline CDR1 reads SGHTA; CDR2 reads FQGNSA. This CDR3 comprises 12 residues. Trimming stripped 6 bases from V and 4 bases from J, with 9 bases between. Here the CDR3 reads CASSWAGYGYTF. CDR3 in DNA: TGTGCCAGCAGTTGGGCGGGCTATGGCTACACCTTC.

This clone was recorded a few times. V usage is TRBV7-9 and J usage is TRBJ2-7; D ambiguous. The CDR3 extends over 14 amino acids. Trimming pared 2 bases from V and 3 bases from J, leaving 11 bases between. Germline loops: CDR1 SEHNR, CDR2 FQNEAQ (reference sequence). CDR3 in DNA: TGTGCCAGCAGCTTATCTGGGGTGGACTACGAGCAGTACTTC. Encoded protein: CASSLSGVDYEQYF.

The genes are TRBV7-9 and TRBJ2-1; D may be TRBD1 or TRBD2 (5 bases each). With 8 bases removed from V and 10 bases from J, the gap between germline ends came to 18 bases. The CDR3 extends over 13 amino acids. In germline, CDR1 is SEHNR, CDR2 FQNEAQ (reference sequence). The CDR3 sequence: CASLAGSWGEQFF. The CDR3 nucleotides read TGTGCCAGCTTAGCAGGGTCTTGGGGGGAGCAGTTCTTC.

This rearrangement joins TRBV30 to TRBJ2-7; D gene ambiguous. The CDR3 runs to 11 residues. Trimming shortened V by 1 base and J by 9 bases, and 10 bases separated the two germline ends. The germline gives CDR1 GTSNPN, CDR2 SVGIG (reference sequence). In nucleotides, the CDR3 is TGTGCCTGGAGTGACACTTTTGGGCAGTACTTC. Its translation: CAWSDTFGQYF.

The chain links TRBV5-4 to TRBJ2-5; 8 bases map to TRBD1. V lost 7 bases to trimming and J lost 4 bases; unmatched junction nucleotides: 3. The germline CDR1 and CDR2 sequences are SGHNT and YYREEE (reference sequence). CDR3 length equals 12 residues. CDR3 in DNA: TGTGCCAGCGCCAGGGGGCTAGAGACCCAGTACTTC. Its protein is CASARGLETQYF.

This clone was observed a single time. This sequence joins TRBV27 and TRBJ2-5, with D perhaps TRBD2 (7 bases). The CDR3 is 15 residues long. Deletions cut 7 bases from V and 4 bases from J, with 19 bases between. CDR1 and CDR2 from the germline V gene are MNHEY and SMNVEV (reference sequence). CDR3 nucleotides: TGTGCCAGCATCCCGGGGGGCCTCAAAGGAGAGACCCAGTACTTC. Protein sequence: CASIPGGLKGETQYF.

The V call is TRBV14, the J call TRBJ2-5, with 7 bases lining up with TRBD1. The V segment lost 4 bases and the J segment 2 bases; nucleotides outside the gene matches: 7. CDR1 SGHDN and CDR2 FVKESK come from the germline V gene. The CDR3 has 15 residues. CDR3: CASSPLGQRQETQYF. The CDR3 region has the DNA TGTGCCAGCAGCCCCCTGGGACAGCGACAAGAGACCCAGTACTTC. Combining the CDR3 with reference TRBV14 and TRBJ2-5 gives the whole variable domain EAGVTQFPSHSVIEKGQTVTLRCDPISGHDNLYWYRRVMGKEIKFLLHFVKESKQDESGMPNNRFLAERTGGTYSTLKVQPAELEDSGVYFCASSPLGQRQETQYFGPGTRLLVL.

The rearrangement uses TRBV5-1 and TRBJ2-1, with TRBD2 identical over 8 bases. This CDR3 has 14 amino acids. The V segment lost 2 bases and the J segment 10 bases; nucleotides outside the gene matches: 8. The germline gives CDR1 SGHRS, CDR2 YFSETQ. The CDR3 DNA reads TGCGCCAGCAGCTTCGGTAGCGGGGAAGGCGAGCAGTTCTTC. It specifies CASSFGSGEGEQFF.

CDR3 sequence: CASRALPSSYEQYF. The CDR3 nucleotides are TGCGCCAGCAGGGCTCTACCGAGCTCCTACGAGCAGTACTTC. V usage is TRBV5-1 and J usage is TRBJ2-7; D remains ambiguous. Looked up from germline, CDR1 is SGHRS and CDR2 is YFSETQ. This CDR3 contains 14 residues. V shed 5 bases and J shed 0 bases, with 12 bases lying between them.

This chain uses TRBV5-4 with TRBJ2-7; 9 nucleotides agree with TRBD1. CDR3 size: 14 residues. Per germline, CDR1 SGHNT and CDR2 YYREEE (reference sequence). The junction had 6 bases not matched to a gene; V was cut back by 4 bases and J by 4 bases. In DNA, the CDR3 is TGTGCCAGCAGCCCGCGGGGACAGGGTTACGAGCAGTACTTC. It yields the protein CASSPRGQGYEQYF.

J is TRBJ1-1 and V is TRBV2; no firm D call. Looked up from germline, CDR1 is SNHLY and CDR2 is FYNNEI. Trimming removed 5 bases at V and 1 base at J, with 8 bases between. This CDR3 is 13 amino acids long. In nucleotides, the CDR3 is TGTGCCAGCAGTCGAAACACGAACACTGAAGCTTTCTTT. Encoded protein: CASSRNTNTEAFF.

The chain employs TRBV28 and TRBJ2-7; no reliable D call. Germline V gives CDR1 MDHEN, CDR2 SYDVKM. The CDR3 sequence is 12 residues long. Trimming took 5 bases from V and 4 from J, leaving 9 bases between them. The CDR3 loop is CASSPSQYEQYF. CDR3 DNA sequence: TGTGCCAGCAGTCCGAGCCAATACGAGCAGTACTTC.

The genes are TRBV7-2 and TRBJ2-3; D not resolved. CDR1 and CDR2 (germline): SGHTA, FQGNSA. V was cut by 5 bases and J by 2 bases, with 11 bases left in between. This CDR3 comprises 14 residues. The CDR3 region has the DNA TGTGCCAGCAGCCAAGACTCTTACACAGATACGCAGTATTTT. It yields the protein CASSQDSYTDTQYF.

This clone was observed a few times. This chain joins TRBV27 and TRBJ1-6; D remains unclear. Per germline, CDR1 MNHEY and CDR2 SMNVEV (reference sequence). The CDR3 consists of 13 residues. V was clipped by 4 bases and J by 9 bases, with 10 bases between them. CDR3 in DNA: TGTGCCAGCAGTTCAGAGAGAGGTTCACCCCTCCACTTT. This codes for CASSSERGSPLHF.

This clone has just one count. The chain carries TRBV11-2 and TRBJ1-5; no firm D call. The CDR3 length is 15 residues. The V end was cut by 0 bases, the J end by 2 bases, with 8 bases between. Germline CDR1 is SGHAT and CDR2 is FQNNGV. CDR3 in amino acids: CASSLEGGRNQPQHF. The CDR3 coding sequence is TGTGCCAGCAGCTTAGAGGGAGGGCGCAATCAGCCCCAGCATTTT.

This chain joins TRBV11-2 and TRBJ1-1; tentatively, D is TRBD1 (6 bases). Per the germline V gene, CDR1 is SGHAT and CDR2 is FQNNGV. This CDR3 contains 15 residues. Trimming shortened V by 4 bases and J by 3 bases, and 15 bases separated the two germline ends. The CDR3 is CASSSSLRGDTEAFF. CDR3 bases: TGTGCCAGCAGCTCCTCCTTAAGGGGGGACACTGAAGCTTTCTTT.

The chain recombines TRBV5-5 with TRBJ2-7, with D possibly TRBD1 on 6 matching bases. Germline CDR1 and CDR2: SGHKS and YYEKEE (reference sequence). The CDR3 is made up of 14 amino acids. V was shortened by 4 bases and J by 2 bases, with 13 bases between the two germline ends. This CDR3 reads CASSKNRATYEQYF. The CDR3 DNA reads as TGTGCCAGCAGCAAGAACAGGGCCACCTACGAGCAGTACTTC.

Note on this clone: One end of the junction fails to match germline, which may point to a read error. This sequence joins TRBV7-7 and TRBJ2-1; either TRBD1 or TRBD2 may supply D (5 bases each). Germline CDR1 SSHAT, CDR2 FNYEAQ (reference sequence). The length of the CDR3 is 14 residues. The CDR3 DNA sequence: TGTGCTAGCAGCTTAACATATTGGGACGATGAGCAGTTCTTC. It codes for CASSLTYWDDEQFF.

This clone was detected a few times. The chain joins TRBV28 to TRBJ1-2; D remains ambiguous. V was trimmed by 6 bases and J by 3 bases, leaving 8 bases between them. Germline V gives CDR1 MDHEN, CDR2 SYDVKM. This CDR3 is 12 amino acids long. This CDR3 reads CASRDVDYGYTF. The CDR3 DNA reads as TGTGCCAGCAGAGACGTAGACTATGGCTACACCTTC.